Below, 29 T cell receptor beta chains from the same sample are listed, as sequenced in a study of blood T cell repertoires in COVID-19. Sequencing used immunoSEQ multiplex PCR; TCRdb keeps in-frame clones, though not all of them. In the table there are approximately 170,000 clones, around four fifths of which are singletons. Sequenced: peripheral blood. These receptors originate from a woman aged 80 or over with COVID-19, enrolled during active disease.

V is TRBV7-9 and J is TRBJ1-5; 10 positions match TRBD1. The length of the CDR3 is 17 residues. Germline V gives CDR1 SEHNR, CDR2 FQNEAQ (reference sequence). The V gene end was trimmed by 5 bases and the J gene end by 4 bases; junction bases not matched to a gene: 11. The DNA of the CDR3 is TGTGCCAGCAGCGCCCCGGGGGGACAGGGGATTAATCAGCCCCAGCATTTT. Translating gives CASSAPGGQGINQPQHF.

The chain links TRBV27 to TRBJ1-3; D possibly corresponds to TRBD1 (6 bases). The V gene's germline CDR1 is MNHEY and CDR2 SMNVEV (reference sequence). This CDR3 contains 14 residues. V lost 7 bases, J lost 0 bases, and 10 bases lay in between. The CDR3 protein is CASIRTASGNTIYF. The CDR3 DNA reads TGTGCCAGCATTAGGACAGCCTCTGGAAACACCATATATTTT.

The chain recombines TRBV5-5 with TRBJ2-2, with 8 bases that match TRBD1. CDR1 and CDR2 (germline): SGHKS, YYEKEE (reference sequence). The CDR3 has 16 residues. V shed 4 bases, J shed 5 bases, and the junction held 10 bases outside the gene matches. The chain's CDR3 is CASSLIPDRGTGELFF. DNA for the CDR3: TGTGCCAGCAGCCTAATCCCCGACAGGGGAACCGGGGAGCTGTTTTTT. Complete variable domain (other parts from reference TRBV5-5 and TRBJ2-2): DAGVTQSPTHLIKTRGQQVTLRCSPISGHKSVSWYQQVLGQGPQFIFQYYEKEERGRGNFPDRFSARQFPNYSSELNVNALLLGDSALYLCASSLIPDRGTGELFFGEGSRLTVL.

The rearrangement links TRBV19 to TRBJ2-5; 10 positions agree with TRBD2. Germline V gives CDR1 LNHDA, CDR2 SQIVND (reference sequence). The V gene end was trimmed by 5 bases and the J gene end by 5 bases; junction bases not matched to a gene: 8. The CDR3 spans 15 residues. CDR3 sequence (DNA): TGTGCCAGTAGTCCCCCTAGCGGGGGAAGCGAGACCCAGTACTTC. It is translated as CASSPPSGGSETQYF. Combining the CDR3 with reference TRBV19 and TRBJ2-5 gives the whole variable domain DGGITQSPKYLFRKEGQNVTLSCEQNLNHDAMYWYRQDPGQGLRLIYYSQIVNDFQKGDIAEGYSVSREKKESFPLTVTSAQKNPTAFYLCASSPPSGGSETQYFGPGTRLLVL.

The genes are TRBV28 and TRBJ1-1; 7 bases are shared with TRBD1. The V segment lost 5 bases and the J segment 10 bases; nucleotides outside the gene matches: 7. The CDR3 length is 12 residues. CDR1 and CDR2 (germline): MDHEN, SYDVKM. CDR3 sequence reads: CASSAHRGVAFF. The CDR3 DNA sequence: TGTGCCAGCAGTGCACACAGGGGCGTAGCTTTCTTT.

J is TRBJ2-7 and V is TRBV7-2, with 10 bases identical to TRBD1. Germline CDR1 SGHTA, CDR2 FQGNSA. The trim removed 5 bases at V and 3 bases at J, leaving 7 bases unmatched. There are 15 residues in the CDR3. The CDR3 loop reads CASSPSGDRGYEQYF. DNA of the CDR3: TGTGCCAGCAGCCCCTCTGGGGACAGGGGCTACGAGCAGTACTTC. The full variable domain, rest sourced from reference TRBV7-2 and TRBJ2-7, is GAGVSQSPSNKVTEKGKDVELRCDPISGHTALYWYRQSLGQGLEFLIYFQGNSAPDKSGLPSDRFSAERTGGSVSTLTIQRTQQEDSAVYLCASSPSGDRGYEQYFGPGTRLTVT.

The chain couples TRBV27 to TRBJ2-3; D gene ambiguous. The V gene's germline CDR1 is MNHEY and CDR2 SMNVEV (reference sequence). The CDR3 length is 14 residues. V was shortened by 10 bases and J by 0 bases, with 14 bases between the two germline ends. CDR3 sequence reads: CATTLSRSTDTQYF. The CDR3 coding sequence is TGTGCCACCACCCTCTCTCGGAGCACAGATACGCAGTATTTT.

The rearrangement joins TRBV7-3 to TRBJ2-1, with 9 bases fitting TRBD1. V was pared by 1 base and J by 9 bases, with 10 bases of the junction left unmatched. The germline gives CDR1 SGHTA, CDR2 FQGTGA. The CDR3 runs 16 residues. CDR3 amino acids: CASSLSSGTGFGEQFF. DNA of the CDR3: TGTGCCAGCAGCTTAAGTAGTGGGACAGGGTTCGGTGAGCAGTTCTTC.

The chain joins TRBV5-1 to TRBJ2-7, with 14 bases aligning to TRBD2. Germline CDR1 is SGHRS and CDR2 is YFSETQ. This CDR3 contains 15 residues. Trimming removed 4 bases from V and 3 bases from J; junction bases left unmatched: 3. The CDR3 sequence: CASSPGTSGGYEQYF. The CDR3 region has the DNA TGCGCCAGCAGCCCCGGGACTAGCGGGGGCTACGAGCAGTACTTC.

The chain is built from TRBV14 and TRBJ2-1, with D perhaps TRBD1 (5 bases). The CDR3 extends over 12 amino acids. The V gene's germline CDR1 is SGHDN and CDR2 FVKESK. V shed 8 bases and J shed 3 bases, with 8 bases lying between them. The CDR3 loop reads CASQDSYNEQFF. The DNA for the CDR3 is TGTGCCAGCCAAGACAGCTACAATGAGCAGTTCTTC.

This clone was detected a few times. This chain joins TRBV3-1 (or the pseudogene TRBV3-2) and TRBJ2-7; 7 bases match TRBD1. The CDR3 spans 15 residues. CDR1 is LGHDT and CDR2 is YNNKEL in the germline V gene (reference sequence). The V segment lost 3 bases and the J segment 10 bases; nucleotides outside the gene matches: 15. Here the CDR3 reads CASSQAGDSPLGQYF. For the CDR3, the DNA is TGTGCCAGCAGCCAGGCCGGGGACAGCCCGTTAGGACAGTACTTC.

The chain uses TRBV2 and TRBJ2-1, with 8 bases matching TRBD1. With 1 base clipped from V and 6 bases from J, the junction kept 5 bases outside the gene matches. Germline V gene lookup returns CDR1 SNHLY and CDR2 FYNNEI. The CDR3 covers 15 residues. CDR3 sequence reads: CASSEGTGSVNEQFF. CDR3 in DNA: TGTGCCAGCAGTGAAGGGACAGGGAGTGTCAATGAGCAGTTCTTC.

The table lists this clone with a few counts. The chain is built from TRBV18 and TRBJ1-2; D perhaps matches TRBD1 (6 bases). Trimming took off 3 bases at V and 1 base at J, with 18 bases between the two ends. There are 17 residues in the CDR3. The germline CDR1 and CDR2 sequences are KGHSH and LQKENI. This chain's CDR3 is CASSPQLMDSLNYGYTF. DNA for the CDR3: TGTGCCAGCTCACCGCAACTAATGGACAGTCTTAACTATGGCTACACCTTC.

This CDR3 is CASSPQEGTTEAFF. The CDR3 DNA reads TGTGCCAGCTCCCCCCAGGAAGGAACCACTGAAGCTTTCTTT. The chain joins TRBV18 to TRBJ1-1, with D unresolved. CDR1 KGHSH and CDR2 LQKENI come from the germline V gene. V lost 6 bases to trimming and J lost 4 bases, with 15 bases between them. The CDR3 consists of 14 residues.

This chain uses TRBV9 with TRBJ1-4; D is unclear. The V end lost 0 bases, the J end lost 1 base, and 7 bases lay between the germline ends. The CDR3 length is 15 residues. CDR1 and CDR2 (germline): SGDLS, YYNGEE. CDR3 nucleotides: TGTGCCAGCAGCGTAGCTACGAAAACTAATGAAAAACTGTTTTTT. It codes for CASSVATKTNEKLFF.

V gene TRBV10-3 combines with J gene TRBJ1-3; the D gene is possibly TRBD1 (6 bases). V lost 11 bases and J 0 bases, leaving 11 bases between the germline ends. The germline gives CDR1 ENHRY, CDR2 SYGVKD. CDR3 size: 13 residues. This CDR3 reads CAVQGSSGNTIYF. The CDR3 region has the DNA TGTGCCGTACAGGGAAGCTCTGGAAACACCATATATTTT.

CDR3 residues: CASSSLAGKNEQFF. CDR3 in DNA: TGTGCCAGCAGTTCCCTAGCGGGAAAGAATGAGCAGTTCTTC. This chain joins TRBV6-5 and TRBJ2-1, with 9 bases that match TRBD2. The CDR3 contains 14 residues. CDR1 is MNHEY, CDR2 SVGAGI, per germline. The J segment lost 7 bases and the V segment lost 4 bases, leaving 5 bases of the junction unmatched.

J is TRBJ2-7 and V is TRBV5-1; 9 nucleotides agree with TRBD2. Germline values: CDR1 SGHRS, CDR2 YFSETQ. CDR3 length: 13 amino acids. The junction had 4 bases not matched to a gene; V was cut back by 4 bases and J by 5 bases. The DNA for the CDR3 is TGCGCCAGCAGCATAGGACTAGCGAACGAGCAGTACTTC. Translating it yields CASSIGLANEQYF.

This clone has a single count. This chain connects TRBV5-1 to TRBJ2-3; weak D call: TRBD1 (6 bases). The CDR3 length is 15 residues. The V gene lost 0 bases and the J gene lost 2 bases, with 10 bases spanning the gap. Germline V gene lookup returns CDR1 SGHRS and CDR2 YFSETQ. Here the CDR3 reads CASSLGQGPTDTQYF. CDR3 in DNA: TGCGCCAGCAGCTTGGGTCAGGGGCCCACAGATACGCAGTATTTT.

The chain couples TRBV20-1 to TRBJ2-1, with 7 bases matching TRBD1. CDR3 size: 11 residues. From germline, CDR1 is DFQATT and CDR2 SNEGSKA (reference sequence). The CDR3 is CSPRQGNEQFF. CDR3 in DNA: TGCAGCCCAAGACAGGGTAATGAGCAGTTCTTC.

J is TRBJ2-2 and V is TRBV3-1 (or the pseudogene TRBV3-2); TRBD2 might be the D (6 bases). V gave up 3 bases and J gave up 6 bases, with 11 bases separating them. CDR1 and CDR2 from the germline V gene are LGHDT and YNNKEL (reference sequence). CDR3 size: 14 residues. This CDR3 reads CASSQPGVAGELFF. Here the CDR3 DNA reads TGTGCCAGCAGCCAGCCGGGAGTAGCCGGGGAGCTGTTTTTT.

The chain links TRBV20-1 to TRBJ1-2; D unclear. From germline, CDR1 is DFQATT and CDR2 SNEGSKA (reference sequence). With 4 bases removed from V and 4 bases from J, the gap between germline ends came to 7 bases. CDR3 length equals 11 residues. The CDR3 bases are TGCAGTGCTAACAACGTCTATGGCTACACCTTC. Translating gives CSANNVYGYTF.

V is TRBV29-1 and J is TRBJ1-1, with TRBD1 as a possible D gene (5 bases). CDR3 length: 13 residues. The germline V gene encodes CDR1 SQVTM and CDR2 ANQGSEA. Trimming removed 2 bases from V and 1 base from J, with 8 bases in between. CDR3 sequence: CSVERQTNTEAFF. As DNA, the CDR3 is TGCAGCGTTGAACGACAGACGAACACTGAAGCTTTCTTT.

The CDR3 nucleotides are TGCGCCAGCAGCTTGGCCAGTAGATCAGGCTCTGGAAACACCATATATTTT. Translation: CASSLASRSGSGNTIYF. The chain carries TRBV5-1 and TRBJ1-3; D call uncertain. Trimming cost V 0 bases and J 0 bases, with 13 bases left between them. Per the germline V gene, CDR1 is SGHRS and CDR2 is YFSETQ. This CDR3 is 17 amino acids long.

This clone was detected a few times. The rearrangement uses TRBV3-1 (or the pseudogene TRBV3-2) and TRBJ2-5, with D maybe TRBD1 (6 bases). The CDR3 runs to 15 residues. The ends were cut back, 1 base at V and 5 bases at J, with 14 bases in the middle. From germline, CDR1 is LGHDT and CDR2 YNNKEL (reference sequence). The CDR3 nucleotides are TGTGCCAGCAGCCAAGTTGGGGGCCAGGGGGAGACCCAGTACTTC. Amino acids: CASSQVGGQGETQYF.

V and J are TRBV6-5 and TRBJ2-2; the match to TRBD1 covers 7 bases. There are 14 residues in the CDR3. The germline V gene has CDR1 MNHEY and CDR2 SVGAGI. V shed 8 bases, J shed 5 bases, and the junction held 8 bases outside the gene matches. The CDR3 DNA reads TGTGCCAGCGGAAGGACAGGCCAAACCGGGGAGCTGTTTTTT. This sequence encodes CASGRTGQTGELFF.

This chain links TRBV9 with TRBJ1-2; no clear D. Trimming removed 4 bases from V and 0 bases from J, with 13 bases in between. The CDR3 covers 15 residues. Looked up from germline, CDR1 is SGDLS and CDR2 is YYNGEE. CDR3 in amino acids: CASSPRRQTNYGYTF. The DNA for the CDR3 is TGTGCCAGCAGCCCAAGGAGGCAGACTAACTATGGCTACACCTTC. Supplemented by reference TRBV9 and TRBJ1-2, the full variable domain reads DSGVTQTPKHLITATGQRVTLRCSPRSGDLSVYWYQQSLDQGLQFLIQYYNGEERAKGNILERFSAQQFPDLHSELNLSSLELGDSALYFCASSPRRQTNYGYTFGSGTRLTVV.

V gene TRBV6-1 combines with J gene TRBJ1-3; D call uncertain. This CDR3 contains 16 residues. CDR1 MNHNS and CDR2 SASEGT come from the germline V gene. V lost 4 bases and J lost 1, with 14 bases in between. This chain's CDR3 is CASSVLRRESGNTIYF. DNA for the CDR3: TGTGCCAGCAGTGTGCTCCGGAGGGAGTCTGGAAACACCATATATTTT.

CDR3 sequence: CATRDFSNQPQHF. In DNA form, the CDR3 reads TGTGCCACCAGAGACTTCTCCAATCAGCCCCAGCATTTT. The J gene is TRBJ1-5, the V gene TRBV7-9; D unclear. V was cut by 10 bases and J by 3 bases, with 13 bases left in between. Germline V gene lookup returns CDR1 SEHNR and CDR2 FQNEAQ (reference sequence). The CDR3 sequence is 13 residues long.